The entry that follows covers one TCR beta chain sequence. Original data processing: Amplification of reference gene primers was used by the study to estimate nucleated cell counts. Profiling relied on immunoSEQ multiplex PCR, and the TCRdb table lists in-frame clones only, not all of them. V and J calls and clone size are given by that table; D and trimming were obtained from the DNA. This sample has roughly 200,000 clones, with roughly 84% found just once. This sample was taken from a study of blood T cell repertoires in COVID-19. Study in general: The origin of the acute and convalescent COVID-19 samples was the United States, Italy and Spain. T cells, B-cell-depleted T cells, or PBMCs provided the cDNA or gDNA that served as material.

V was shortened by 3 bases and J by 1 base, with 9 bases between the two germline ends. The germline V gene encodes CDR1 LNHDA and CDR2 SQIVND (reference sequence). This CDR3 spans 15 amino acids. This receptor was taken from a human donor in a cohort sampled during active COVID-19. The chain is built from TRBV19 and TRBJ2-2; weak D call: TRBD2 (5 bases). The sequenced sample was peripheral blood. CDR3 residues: CASSIWTGNTGELFF. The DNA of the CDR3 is TGTGCCAGTAGTATTTGGACTGGGAACACCGGGGAGCTGTTTTTT.